The sequence of this T cell receptor beta chain was determined in a study of Ad26.COV2.S vaccination and SARS-CoV-2 variants. The assay was immunoSEQ multiplex PCR, and TCRdb's table has in-frame clones only and misses some. Here the sample spans some 250,000 clones, 70% to 90% being singletons. The ends lost 3 bases at V and 5 bases at J; junction bases unmatched: 7. CDR3 length: 15 amino acids. Germline V gene lookup returns CDR1 LGHDT and CDR2 YNNKEL (reference sequence). The treatment is: some 20 received Ad26.COV2.S at low or high dose, single or two shots; 5 received placebo; per-sample allocation not given. Samples analyzed were those drawn on day 63 after the first vaccine or placebo injection.

The sample consisted of peripheral blood, taken in a trial of Ad26.COV2.S vaccine versus placebo. The chain carries TRBV3-1 (or the pseudogene TRBV3-2) and TRBJ2-1, with 7 positions matching TRBD2. The receptor comes from a person aged 18 to 59 who received the Ad26.COV2.S COVID-19 vaccine or a placebo. The CDR3 sequence: CASSHAGAADNEQFF. The CDR3 DNA reads as TGTGCCAGCAGCCACGCGGGAGCGGCCGACAATGAGCAGTTCTTC.